Listed here are 10 T cell receptor beta chains from one sample, sequenced in a study of blood T cell repertoires in COVID-19. TCRdb's table, derived via immunoSEQ multiplex PCR, lists solely in-frame clones and lacks some. The sample lists tens of thousands of clones, around four fifths occurring once. The sample consisted of peripheral blood. These receptors were collected from a human donor in a cohort sampled during active COVID-19.

Only one count was recorded for this clone. The V gene is TRBV11-3, the J gene TRBJ2-4; 7 bases agree with TRBD1. Per germline, CDR1 SGHNT and CDR2 YENEEA. The CDR3 length is 14 residues. With 4 bases clipped from V and 3 bases from J, the junction kept 3 bases outside the gene matches. CDR3 in amino acids: CASSSGQNKNIQYF. CDR3 coding DNA: TGTGCCAGCAGCTCGGGACAGAACAAAAACATTCAGTACTTC.

The chain uses TRBV27 and TRBJ2-3; D remains ambiguous. Between the trimmed V and J ends, which lost 5 bases and 5 bases, there was a span of 17 bases. CDR1 is MNHEY and CDR2 is SMNVEV in the germline V gene (reference sequence). The CDR3 consists of 15 residues. The CDR3 DNA reads TGTGCCAGCAGTCCACCCCAAATATGGAGAGATACGCAGTATTTT. Translated, it gives CASSPPQIWRDTQYF.

The CDR3 DNA reads TGTGCCAGCAGTTCGCCGACAGGGGGGCCCTACAATGAGCAGTTCTTC. Encoded protein: CASSSPTGGPYNEQFF. This chain uses TRBV28 with TRBJ2-1, with 9 bases identical to TRBD1. The CDR3 is 16 amino acids. V dropped 4 bases and J dropped 2; count of bases not matched to a gene: 6. Germline loops: CDR1 MDHEN, CDR2 SYDVKM.

The chain has TRBV11-2 and TRBJ2-5; D remains unclear. V lost 3 bases to trimming and J lost 1 base, with 6 bases between them. This CDR3 is built from 13 residues. The germline gives CDR1 SGHAT, CDR2 FQNNGV. CDR3 loop: CASSLSSQETQYF. The CDR3 bases are TGTGCCAGCAGCTTGAGTTCCCAAGAGACCCAGTACTTC.

This chain connects TRBV4-1 to TRBJ1-1, with D possibly TRBD1 on 5 matching bases. Germline CDR1 MGHRA, CDR2 YSYEKL. This CDR3 is 13 amino acids long. V lost 4 bases and J lost 1, with 7 bases in between. CDR3 DNA: TGCGCCAGCAGCCTCGACAGGAACACTGAAGCTTTCTTT. Amino acids: CASSLDRNTEAFF.

The chain recombines TRBV7-6 with TRBJ1-4; D gene unclear. The germline V gene has CDR1 SGHVS and CDR2 FNYEAQ. V lost 1 base and J 4 bases, leaving 4 bases between the germline ends. The CDR3 loop spans 13 amino acids. CDR3 in DNA: TGTGCCAGCAGCTTAGAGAGTAATGAAAAACTGTTTTTT. Protein product: CASSLESNEKLFF.

CDR3 residues: CASSLLGQSSYNEQFF. The CDR3 DNA is TGTGCCAGCAGCCTACTGGGGCAGAGCTCCTACAATGAGCAGTTCTTC. V gene TRBV21-1 combines with J gene TRBJ2-1; whether TRBD1, the table's D call, matches the DNA was not checked. TRBV21-1 is a pseudogene segment. This CDR3 contains 16 residues.

This clone has just one count. The CDR3 nucleotides read TGTGCCAGCAGCGACGGACAAGGACGAACAAGCTCCTATAATTCACCCCTCCACTTT. Amino acid sequence: CASSDGQGRTSSYNSPLHF. The V call is TRBV9, the J call TRBJ1-6; perhaps TRBD1 as D (5 bases). CDR1 is SGDLS and CDR2 is YYNGEE in the germline V gene. The CDR3 runs to 19 residues. Trimming stripped 3 bases from V and 0 bases from J, with 19 bases between.

The CDR3 loop reads CASSVGTGEGEKLFF. CDR3 nucleotide sequence: TGTGCCAGCAGCGTAGGGACAGGGGAAGGCGAAAAACTGTTTTTT. This sequence joins TRBV9 and TRBJ1-4; 9 bases are a match to TRBD1. V lost 0 bases, J lost 8 bases, and 5 bases stayed unmatched. This CDR3 has 15 residues. Germline V gene data show CDR1 as SGDLS and CDR2 as YYNGEE.

This clone was seen only once. The chain joins TRBV20-1 to TRBJ1-4; 7 bases line up with TRBD1. This CDR3 has 11 residues. CDR1 is DFQATT, CDR2 SNEGSKA, per germline (reference sequence). After removal of 3 bases from V and 17 bases from J, the junction contained 9 bases not matched to a gene. The CDR3 loop reads CSASTDRAFFF. The CDR3 region has the DNA TGCAGTGCTAGTACCGACAGGGCCTTCTTTTTT.